These T cell receptor beta chains were read from a single sample in a study of OX40 agonist ivuxolimab in advanced cancers. TCRdb's copy holds only in-frame clones and misses some; the assay was immunoSEQ multiplex PCR. Of 100,000 to 110,000 clones listed, more than 85% are singletons. Here the sequenced sample was CD4+ or CD8+ T cells sorted from blood, taken in a trial of the OX40 agonist ivuxolimab. The receptors shown here come from an adult with an advanced solid tumor such as melanoma, head and neck, liver or kidney cancer. Both conserved end residues are part of each CDR3. Each record gives: J gene, V gene, D gene, clone size, CDR3 DNA, CDR3 protein. A D gene is named only where the DNA matches it firmly. Clone size is given for some rows only: seen once, a few or many times, or a class if the clone is expanded.

TRBJ1-1,TRBV7-2,-,-,TGTGCCAGCAGCAACAGACGGGTGATGAACACTGAAGCTTTCTTT,CASSNRRVMNTEAFF
TRBJ2-1,TRBV5-1,-,once,TGCGCCAGCAGCTTAAACAGGGAGGATGAGCAGTTCTTC,CASSLNREDEQFF
TRBJ2-1,TRBV7-9,TRBD1,-,TGTGCCAGCAGCCCCCCGGGACAGGGTTTCGATGAGCAGTTCTTC,CASSPPGQGFDEQFF
TRBJ2-7,TRBV29-1,-,-,TGCAGCGTTGACGGCGGAGGGGGCGAGCAGTACTTC,CSVDGGGGEQYF
TRBJ2-5,TRBV4-1,-,-,TGCGCCAGCAGCCCGGACCGGGTGCGAGAGACCCAGTACTTC,CASSPDRVRETQYF
TRBJ2-7,TRBV5-1,-,-,TGCGCCAGCAGCACAGGGCCAGGTGGCGAGCAGTACTTC,CASSTGPGGEQYF
TRBJ2-1,TRBV7-3,TRBD1,-,TGTGCCAGCAGGGCGAAGACCGGGACAGGGATCGATGAGCAGTTCTTC,CASRAKTGTGIDEQFF
TRBJ2-2,TRBV19,-,-,TGTGCCAGTAGTATCAGAGATATTAAAGCCCCGAACACCGGGGAGCTGTTTTTT,CASSIRDIKAPNTGELFF
TRBJ2-5,TRBV28,TRBD2,-,TGTGCCAGCAGTTTTGCGACTAGCGGGAGCAGGGGGGGTCAAGAGACCCAGTACTTC,CASSFATSGSRGGQETQYF
TRBJ2-1,TRBV7-2,TRBD1,-,TGTGCCAGCTGGGACAGGGGGACCCTCAATGAGCAGTTCTTC,CASWDRGTLNEQFF
TRBJ1-2,TRBV2,TRBD1,-,TGTGCCAGCAGTTCTGACAGGACAGGGCCCGAGGGCTACACCTTC,CASSSDRTGPEGYTF
TRBJ2-1,TRBV14,-,once,-,CASSQAVRARPHLDEQFF
TRBJ2-4,TRBV10-3,-,-,TGTGCCATCAGTGAGTCGAGAACAGGTGGTGGCAAAAACATTCAGTACTTC,CAISESRTGGGKNIQYF
TRBJ2-7,TRBV18,-,once,TGTGCCAGCTCACCTGCCCAATCGACAGCCTACGAGCAGTACTTC,CASSPAQSTAYEQYF
TRBJ2-7,TRBV11-3,TRBD1,-,TGTGCCAGCAGCTTCCAAGGCATGGGGACAGAAACCTACGAGCAGTACTTC,CASSFQGMGTETYEQYF
TRBJ2-1,TRBV7-3,TRBD2,-,TGTGCCAGCAGCGGCGGGACTAGCGGGGTCTACAATGAGCAGTTCTTC,CASSGGTSGVYNEQFF
TRBJ1-2,TRBV29-1,-,-,TGCAGCGTTGAAATCCTGGCGGGCGCGGGGGGCTACACCTTC,CSVEILAGAGGYTF
TRBJ2-7,TRBV2,-,-,TGTGCCAGCAGTGCCAGGGCGGCCTACGAGCAGTACTTC,CASSARAAYEQYF
TRBJ2-2,TRBV28,-,-,TGTGCCAGCAGGGGCCTAAACACCGGGGAGCTGTTTTTT,CASRGLNTGELFF
TRBJ1-5,TRBV5-8,-,-,TGTGCCAGCGCGTGGGGGATCAATCAGCCCCAGCATTTT,CASAWGINQPQHF